This T cell receptor beta chain was sequenced for a study of Graves' ophthalmopathy and Graves' hyperthyroidism. V lost 3 bases to trimming and J lost 0 bases, with 9 bases between them. The germline V gene has CDR1 GTSNPN and CDR2 SVGIG (reference sequence). This CDR3 has 14 residues. The study amplified TCR beta CDR3 regions using RNA transcripts. HTBI primers primed a first-round RT-PCR, and a second-round multiplex PCR followed. TCRdb itself ran the multiplex PCR reads through MiXCR, one entry per CDR3 protein. The sample lists about 400,000 distinct CDR3 sequences; about 16% were seen once. Ten or more counts support this clonotype.

This TCR derives from a woman aged 18-30 years with Graves' ophthalmopathy. The V call is TRBV30, the J call TRBJ1-3; D is ambiguous. What was sequenced was peripheral blood. CDR3 nucleotide sequence: TGTGCCTGGAGCGGCAGCGGCTCTGGAAACACCATATATTTT. Residues: CAWSGSGSGNTIYF.